Below are 25 T cell receptor beta chains sequenced from a single sample in a study of CD8+CD57+ T cells in acquired aplastic anemia. Genomic DNA provided the template from which TCR beta VDJ and CDR3 profiles were obtained. One entry per CDR3 protein results from TCRdb running MiXCR on the reads. The repertoire consists of roughly 200,000 distinct CDR3 sequences, with about 59% occurring once and the leading ten covering less than 30%. Sequences were obtained from sorted CD4+, CD8+, or CD8+CD57+ T cells (not recorded which) from PBMCs. These receptors originate from a human donor in good health.

The chain carries TRBV10-2 and TRBJ1-1; 8 bases match TRBD1. In germline, CDR1 is WSHSY, CDR2 SAAADI. After removal of 7 bases from V and 1 base from J, the junction contained 5 bases not matched to a gene. The CDR3 is made up of 14 amino acids. The CDR3 DNA sequence: TGCGCCAGCAAGGGGGACAGGCCGAACACTGAAGCTTTCTTT. It yields the protein CASKGDRPNTEAFF.

This chain joins TRBV19 and TRBJ1-2; TRBD1 might be the D (5 bases). Germline CDR1 and CDR2: LNHDA and SQIVND (reference sequence). Trimming stripped 3 bases from V and 8 bases from J, with 13 bases between. The CDR3 has 13 amino acids. The DNA for the CDR3 is TGTGCCAGTAGTATGATCGACAGCGGCGGCTACACCTTC. It codes for CASSMIDSGGYTF.

This clonotype was counted a few times. The chain joins TRBV7-9 to TRBJ2-2; D unresolved. Germline V gene sequence: CDR1 SEHNR, CDR2 FQNEAQ (reference sequence). This CDR3 spans 11 amino acids. Deletions cut 3 bases from V and 11 bases from J, with 7 bases between. Here the CDR3 DNA reads TGTGCCAGCAGCTTGGGCGATGAGCTGTTTTTT. Its translation: CASSLGDELFF.

This clonotype has only a few counts. This chain connects TRBV7-6 to TRBJ2-7, with 12 bases matching TRBD1. Germline CDR1 is SGHVS and CDR2 is FNYEAQ. V shed 8 bases, J shed 5 bases, and the junction held 4 bases outside the gene matches. This CDR3 is built from 13 residues. The CDR3 spells CASGDRGRDEQYF. As DNA, the CDR3 is TGTGCCAGCGGGGACAGGGGGCGCGACGAGCAGTACTTC.

Note on this clonotype: A read error may explain this, as a much larger clone is one base away. The V gene is TRBV9, the J gene TRBJ2-3, with D tentatively TRBD1 (6 bases). The germline gives CDR1 SGDLS, CDR2 YYNGEE. This CDR3 spans 15 amino acids. V was shortened by 4 bases and J by 5 bases, with 17 bases between the two germline ends. The CDR3 protein is CASSSEYRVGDTQYF. As DNA, the CDR3 is TGTGCCAGCAGCTCTGAGTACAGGGTTGGAGATACGCAGTATTTT.

The CDR3 bases are TGTGCCAGCAGTCTAGCGGGAGGTAACCCCTACGAGCAGTACTTC. It translates to CASSLAGGNPYEQYF. The genes are TRBV11-3 and TRBJ2-7; 11 bases map to TRBD2. The germline CDR1 and CDR2 sequences are SGHNT and YENEEA. This CDR3 has 15 amino acids. V shed 6 bases, J shed 2 bases, and the junction held 6 bases outside the gene matches. Filled out from reference TRBV11-3 and TRBJ2-7, the complete variable domain reads EAGVVQSPRYKIIEKKQPVAFWCNPISGHNTLYWYLQNLGQGPELLIRYENEEAVDDSQLPKDRFSAERLKGVDSTLKIQPAELGDSAVYLCASSLAGGNPYEQYFGPGTRLTVT.

V and J are TRBV10-2 and TRBJ2-3; TRBD2 matches 7 bases. Germline V gene data show CDR1 as WSHSY and CDR2 as SAAADI. This CDR3 spans 16 amino acids. Germline trimming cut 0 bases from V and 4 bases from J; bases unmatched to any gene: 7. For the CDR3, the DNA is TGCGCCAGCAGTGAGTCACCGGGGGGACCGCCAGATACGCAGTATTTT. This translates into CASSESPGGPPDTQYF.

This clonotype has only a few counts. The J gene is TRBJ1-1, the V gene TRBV19; D is ambiguous. The CDR3 loop spans 15 amino acids. CDR1 is LNHDA, CDR2 SQIVND, per germline (reference sequence). V dropped 1 base and J dropped 6 bases, with 15 bases sitting between them. The CDR3 bases are TGTGCCAGTAGTATAGCCTCTCGACCCGCACCTGAAGCTTTCTTT. As protein: CASSIASRPAPEAFF.

The chain recombines TRBV19 with TRBJ2-1; D is unclear. V was clipped by 5 bases and J by 0 bases, with 11 bases between them. The CDR3 extends over 15 amino acids. CDR1 and CDR2 from the germline V gene are LNHDA and SQIVND (reference sequence). CDR3 in amino acids: CASSSRISSYNEQFF. CDR3 DNA: TGTGCCAGTAGTTCTAGGATTAGCTCCTACAATGAGCAGTTCTTC. Complete variable domain (other parts from reference TRBV19 and TRBJ2-1): DGGITQSPKYLFRKEGQNVTLSCEQNLNHDAMYWYRQDPGQGLRLIYYSQIVNDFQKGDIAEGYSVSREKKESFPLTVTSAQKNPTAFYLCASSSRISSYNEQFFGPGTRLTVL.

The rearrangement uses TRBV29-1 and TRBJ2-7; either TRBD1 or TRBD2 may supply D (5 bases each). V was pared by 4 bases and J by 3 bases, with 10 bases between. This CDR3 comprises 12 residues. Germline CDR1 is SQVTM and CDR2 is ANQGSEA. CDR3 residues: CSVVQGDYEQYF. CDR3 DNA: TGCAGCGTTGTCCAGGGAGACTACGAGCAGTACTTC.

This chain uses TRBV9 with TRBJ2-3; TRBD2 agrees at 9 bases. The CDR3 totals 15 residues. Germline V CDR1 and CDR2: SGDLS, YYNGEE. The ends lost 6 bases at V and 5 bases at J; junction bases unmatched: 10. CDR3 sequence reads: CASNGRAGGQDTQYF. The CDR3 DNA follows: TGTGCCAGCAACGGACGAGCGGGGGGTCAAGATACGCAGTATTTT.

This clonotype was recorded a few times. The genes are TRBV4-1 and TRBJ2-2, with 11 bases aligning to TRBD1. The CDR3 sequence is 16 residues long. V trimming: 1 base; J trimming: 9 bases; junction bases outside the gene matches: 7. Per germline, CDR1 MGHRA and CDR2 YSYEKL. CDR3 loop: CASSQAGQGAFWELFF. CDR3 DNA sequence: TGCGCCAGCAGCCAAGCCGGACAGGGGGCGTTTTGGGAGCTGTTTTTT.

The chain joins TRBV29-1 to TRBJ1-2; 9 nucleotides agree with TRBD1. The CDR3 length is 13 residues. Germline V gene lookup returns CDR1 SQVTM and CDR2 ANQGSEA. Trimming cost V 6 bases and J 2 bases; bases outside gene matches: 4. The CDR3 DNA sequence: TGCAGCGTCCCCACAGGGGGCAACTATGGCTACACCTTC. It codes for CSVPTGGNYGYTF. The full variable domain, in which reference TRBV29-1 and TRBJ1-2 provide the parts outside the CDR3, is SAVISQKPSRDICQRGTSLTIQCQVDSQVTMMFWYRQQPGQSLTLIATANQGSEATYESGFVIDKFPISRPNLTFSTLTVSNMSPEDSSIYLCSVPTGGNYGYTFGSGTRLTVV.

The table lists this clonotype with many counts. V usage is TRBV15 and J usage is TRBJ1-5; D is unclear. V lost 3 bases, J lost 15 bases, and 18 bases lay in between. This CDR3 comprises 13 residues. The germline V gene has CDR1 LNHNV and CDR2 YYDKDF (reference sequence). CDR3 in amino acids: CATSRVSDRRRHF. The DNA for the CDR3 is TGTGCCACCAGCAGGGTTTCGGACCGCCGACGGCATTTT.

The rearrangement uses TRBV7-8 and TRBJ1-3; 11 bases map to TRBD1. The CDR3 sequence is 16 residues long. From germline, CDR1 is SGHVS and CDR2 FQNEAQ. Trimming removed 1 base from V and 4 bases from J; junction bases left unmatched: 3. CDR3 in DNA: TGTGCCAGCAGCTTAGGGACAGGGGGCGAGGGAAACACCATATATTTT. It yields the protein CASSLGTGGEGNTIYF.

This clonotype came up many times. The gene calls are TRBV6-5 and TRBJ2-7; no definite D call. There are 11 residues in the CDR3. V was pared by 4 bases and J by 5 bases, with 6 bases between. CDR1 is MNHEY, CDR2 SVGAGI, per germline. The CDR3 region has the DNA TGTGCCAGCAGTTTATTAGACGAGCAGTACTTC. It encodes CASSLLDEQYF.

The V call is TRBV2, the J call TRBJ2-3, with 8 bases fitting TRBD2. CDR1 is SNHLY and CDR2 is FYNNEI in the germline V gene. V trimming: 9 bases; J trimming: 4 bases; junction bases outside the gene matches: 9. This CDR3 contains 14 residues. The DNA for the CDR3 is TGTGCCAGTACCGGGACTAGAGAGGCAGATACGCAGTATTTT. Translated, it gives CASTGTREADTQYF. Full variable domain (outside the CDR3, taken from reference TRBV2 and TRBJ2-3): EPEVTQTPSHQVTQMGQEVILRCVPISNHLYFYWYRQILGQKVEFLVSFYNNEISEKSEIFDDQFSVERPDGSNFTLKIRSTKLEDSAMYFCASTGTREADTQYFGPGTRLTVL.

J is TRBJ2-2 and V is TRBV29-1; D is perhaps TRBD1 (5 bases). Germline V gene data show CDR1 as SQVTM and CDR2 as ANQGSEA. V lost 5 bases and J lost 5, with 9 bases in between. The CDR3 length is 12 residues. The CDR3 here is CSVPKGTGELFF. The CDR3 DNA reads TGCAGCGTTCCAAAGGGGACCGGGGAGCTGTTTTTT.

Details on this clonotype: One end of the junction is discordant with germline, which a read error may explain. The chain carries TRBV12-3 or TRBV12-4 and TRBJ2-3, with D hard to call. This CDR3 spans 15 amino acids. CDR3: CATSDSRTSPDTQYF. CDR3 nucleotide sequence: TGTGCCACCAGTGATTCACGGACCTCCCCAGATACGCAGTATTTT.

There are many counts of this clonotype. The J gene is TRBJ2-1, the V gene TRBV6-6; D tentatively reads TRBD1 or TRBD2 (6 bases each). Trimming cost V 7 bases and J 5 bases, with 15 bases left between them. This CDR3 has 14 residues. Germline CDR1 and CDR2: MNHNY and SVGAGI (reference sequence). The CDR3, as DNA: TGTGCCAGCACCGAGGGGGACTCAAACAATGAGCAGTTCTTC. This gives the protein CASTEGDSNNEQFF.

This clonotype showed up just a few times. The chain combines TRBV10-3 with TRBJ2-5; D possibly corresponds to TRBD2 (5 bases). CDR1 and CDR2 (germline): ENHRY, SYGVKD. CDR3 size: 14 residues. The V gene lost 5 bases and the J gene lost 2 bases, with 12 bases spanning the gap. The chain's CDR3 is CAISPPGKQETQYF. CDR3 DNA sequence: TGTGCCATCAGTCCGCCCGGGAAGCAAGAGACCCAGTACTTC.

Notes on this clonotype: A much larger clone differs by one base, so this may be a read error. The CDR3 does not end in the conserved phenylalanine or tryptophan, so this is likely a read error. V gene TRBV4-1 combines with J gene TRBJ2-1; 10 bases agree with TRBD2. J gave up 2 bases and V 1 base, and 2 bases lay outside the gene matches. Germline CDR1 MGHRA, CDR2 YSYEKL. CDR3 size: 16 residues. The CDR3 nucleotides are TGCGCCAGCAGCCAAGGTCTAGCGGGAGCCTACAATGAGCAGTTCTCC. Encoded protein: CASSQGLAGAYNEQFS.

This rearrangement joins TRBV20-1 to TRBJ2-7, with 10 positions matching TRBD2. CDR1 and CDR2 from the germline V gene are DFQATT and SNEGSKA (reference sequence). The CDR3 extends over 14 amino acids. J lost 3 bases, V lost 5 bases, and 7 bases had no gene match. The CDR3 DNA reads TGCAGTGCTGTGACTAGCGGGCCGTACTACGAGCAGTACTTC. Protein: CSAVTSGPYYEQYF.

This clonotype was detected ten times or more. The V and J genes are TRBV7-9 and TRBJ1-2; D gene uncertain. The CDR3 has 14 amino acids. The V end was cut by 1 base, the J end by 3 bases, with 9 bases between. Germline V gene data show CDR1 as SEHNR and CDR2 as FQNEAQ (reference sequence). CDR3 sequence (DNA): TGTGCCAGCAGCTTAGAAGCTAGGGACTATGGCTACACCTTC. Its translation is CASSLEARDYGYTF. Full variable domain (rest looked up from reference TRBV7-9 and TRBJ1-2): DTGVSQNPRHKITKRGQNVTFRCDPISEHNRLYWYRQTLGQGPEFLTYFQNEAQLEKSRLLSDRFSAERPKGSFSTLEIQRTEQGDSAMYLCASSLEARDYGYTFGSGTRLTVV.

The rearrangement joins TRBV20-1 to TRBJ2-1, with 8 bases aligning to TRBD2. V trimming: 0 bases; J trimming: 1 base; junction bases outside the gene matches: 8. CDR3 size: 17 residues. CDR1 is DFQATT and CDR2 is SNEGSKA in the germline V gene (reference sequence). The CDR3 sequence is CSARDLSGKISYNEQFF. In nucleotides, the CDR3 is TGCAGTGCTAGAGATCTTAGCGGGAAGATTTCCTACAATGAGCAGTTCTTC.